This TCR beta chain is from a study of T-cell reconstitution after alpha-beta-depleted transplantation in children. TCRbeta library preparation incorporated unique molecular identifiers. TCRdb analysed the PCR reads with MiXCR anew, one entry per CDR3 protein. The table shows over 400,000 distinct CDR3 sequences, with 43% occurring only once. Study results and limitations: After one year, T-cell counts and TCRbeta diversity mostly came from new T cells. Several hundred expanded graft clones reportedly supplied alpha-beta T cells about two months after transplant.

Germline V gives CDR1 SGDLS, CDR2 YYNGEE. The CDR3 loop spans 14 amino acids. V was pared by 5 bases and J by 7 bases, with 7 bases of the junction left unmatched. Comments on this clonotype: Its antigen is as yet unknown.

The rearrangement joins TRBV9 to TRBJ2-2; TRBD2 matches at 8 bases. This TCR was sampled from a girl aged 2 to 10 with aplastic anemia, due to receive a stem cell transplant. Sequencing used PBMCs, obtained before TCRalphabeta/CD19-depleted stem cell transplant. Written as DNA, the CDR3 is TGTGCCAGCAGTGGGACTAGATTAGTCGGGGAGCTGTTTTTT. Amino acid sequence: CASSGTRLVGELFF.